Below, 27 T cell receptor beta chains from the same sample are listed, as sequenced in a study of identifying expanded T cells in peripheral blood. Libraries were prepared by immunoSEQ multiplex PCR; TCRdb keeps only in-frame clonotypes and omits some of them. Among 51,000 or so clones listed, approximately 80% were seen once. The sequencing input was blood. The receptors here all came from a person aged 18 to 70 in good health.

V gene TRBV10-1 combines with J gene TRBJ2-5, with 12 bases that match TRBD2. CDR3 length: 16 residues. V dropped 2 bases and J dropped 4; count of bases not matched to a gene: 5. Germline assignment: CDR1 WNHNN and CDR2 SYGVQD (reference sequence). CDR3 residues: CASSEPTSGRGETQYF. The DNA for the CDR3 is TGCGCCAGCAGTGAGCCGACTAGCGGGAGAGGAGAGACCCAGTACTTC.

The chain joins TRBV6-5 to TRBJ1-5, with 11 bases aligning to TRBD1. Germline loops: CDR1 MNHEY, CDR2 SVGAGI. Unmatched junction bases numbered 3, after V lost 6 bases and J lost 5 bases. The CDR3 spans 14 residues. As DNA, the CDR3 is TGTGCCAGCAGAAGGACAGGGGGCGATCAGCCCCAGCATTTT. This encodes CASRRTGGDQPQHF.

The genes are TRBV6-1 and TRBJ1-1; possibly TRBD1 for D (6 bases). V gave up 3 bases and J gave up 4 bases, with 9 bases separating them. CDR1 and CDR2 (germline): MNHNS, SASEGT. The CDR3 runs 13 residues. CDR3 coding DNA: TGTGCCAGCAGTGAGAGGGACACCACTGAAGCTTTCTTT. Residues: CASSERDTTEAFF.

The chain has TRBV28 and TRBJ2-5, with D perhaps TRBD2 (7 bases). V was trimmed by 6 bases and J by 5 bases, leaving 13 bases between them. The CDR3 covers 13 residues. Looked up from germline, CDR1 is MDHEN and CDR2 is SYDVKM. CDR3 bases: TGTGCCAGCAGGAAGGGGGGGGTGGAGACCCAGTACTTC. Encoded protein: CASRKGGVETQYF.

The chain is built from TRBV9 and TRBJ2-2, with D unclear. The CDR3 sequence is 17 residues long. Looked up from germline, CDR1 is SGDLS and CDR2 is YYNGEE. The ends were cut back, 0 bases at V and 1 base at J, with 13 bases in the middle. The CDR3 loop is CASSVVVGWRNTGELFF. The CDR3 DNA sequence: TGTGCCAGCAGCGTAGTAGTTGGTTGGAGGAACACCGGGGAGCTGTTTTTT.

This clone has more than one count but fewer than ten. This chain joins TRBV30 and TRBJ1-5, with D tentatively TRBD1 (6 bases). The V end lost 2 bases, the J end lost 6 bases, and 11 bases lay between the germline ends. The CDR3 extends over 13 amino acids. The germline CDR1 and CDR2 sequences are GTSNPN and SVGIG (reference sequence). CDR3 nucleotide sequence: TGTGCCTGGAGTCCAGGGGTCGGTCAGCCCCAGCATTTT. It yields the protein CAWSPGVGQPQHF.

CDR3 loop: CASSRPPGAFYGYTF. CDR3 DNA sequence: TGCGCCAGCAGTCGCCCCCCGGGGGCCTTCTATGGCTACACCTTC. J is TRBJ1-2 and V is TRBV23-1, with D possibly matching TRBD1 (6 bases). TRBV23-1 is an ORF, and what it does is uncertain. The CDR3 is 15 amino acids. V lost 4 bases and J 4 bases, leaving 16 bases between the germline ends.

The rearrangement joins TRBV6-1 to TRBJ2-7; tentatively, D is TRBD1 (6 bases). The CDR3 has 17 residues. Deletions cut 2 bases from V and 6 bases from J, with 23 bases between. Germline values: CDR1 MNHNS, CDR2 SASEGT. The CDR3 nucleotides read TGTGCCAGCAGTGAAAGGATAGGGCAGGGGCTTTATGCCGAGCAGTACTTC. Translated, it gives CASSERIGQGLYAEQYF.

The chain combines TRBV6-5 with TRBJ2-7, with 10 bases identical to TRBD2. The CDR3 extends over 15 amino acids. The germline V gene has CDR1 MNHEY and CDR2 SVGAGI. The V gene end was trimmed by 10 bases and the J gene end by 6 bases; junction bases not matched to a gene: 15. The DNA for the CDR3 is TGTGCCACCTGGCCCTCAGCGGGAGGGCCCGGCGAGCAGTACTTC. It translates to CATWPSAGGPGEQYF.

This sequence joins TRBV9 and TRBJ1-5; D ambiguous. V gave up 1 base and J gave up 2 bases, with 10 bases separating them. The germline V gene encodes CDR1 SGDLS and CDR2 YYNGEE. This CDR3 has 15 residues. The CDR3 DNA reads TGTGCCAGCAGCGTAATCGAGTGGGGCAATCAGCCCCAGCATTTT. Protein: CASSVIEWGNQPQHF.

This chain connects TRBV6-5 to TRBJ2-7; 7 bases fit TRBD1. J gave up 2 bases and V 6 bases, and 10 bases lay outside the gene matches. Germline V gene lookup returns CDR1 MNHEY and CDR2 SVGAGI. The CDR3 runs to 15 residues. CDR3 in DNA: TGTGCCAGCAGCTCAATTCGAGGGACAGCCTACGAGCAGTACGTC. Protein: CASSSIRGTAYEQYV.

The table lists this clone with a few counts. DNA for the CDR3: TGTGCCAGCAGAAGGGAGAGGAACACCGGGGAGCTGTTTTTT. This sequence encodes CASRRERNTGELFF. The J gene is TRBJ2-2, the V gene TRBV2; weak D call: TRBD2 (5 bases). CDR1 is SNHLY and CDR2 is FYNNEI in the germline V gene. CDR3 length: 14 residues. The ends were cut back, 6 bases at V and 1 base at J, with 9 bases in the middle. Full variable domain (rest looked up from reference TRBV2 and TRBJ2-2): EPEVTQTPSHQVTQMGQEVILRCVPISNHLYFYWYRQILGQKVEFLVSFYNNEISEKSEIFDDQFSVERPDGSNFTLKIRSTKLEDSAMYFCASRRERNTGELFFGEGSRLTVL.

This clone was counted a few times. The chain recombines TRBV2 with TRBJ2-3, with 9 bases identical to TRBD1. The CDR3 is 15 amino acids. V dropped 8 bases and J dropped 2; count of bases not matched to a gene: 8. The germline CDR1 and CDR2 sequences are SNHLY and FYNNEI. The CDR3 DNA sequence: TGTGCCAGCGCCGGGACAGGGCGCAACACAGATACGCAGTATTTT. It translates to CASAGTGRNTDTQYF.

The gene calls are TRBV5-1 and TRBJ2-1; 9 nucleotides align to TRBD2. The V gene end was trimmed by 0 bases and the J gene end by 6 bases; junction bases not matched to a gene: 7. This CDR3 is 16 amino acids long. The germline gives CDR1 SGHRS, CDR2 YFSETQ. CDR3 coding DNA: TGCGCCAGCAGCTTGGCCGCAGGACTAGCGTTCAATGAGCAGTTCTTC. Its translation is CASSLAAGLAFNEQFF.

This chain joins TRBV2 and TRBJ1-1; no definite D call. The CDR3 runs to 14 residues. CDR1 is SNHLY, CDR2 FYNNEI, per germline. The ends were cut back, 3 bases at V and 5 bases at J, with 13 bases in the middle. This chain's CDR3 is CASSEGGPLTEAFF. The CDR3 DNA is TGTGCCAGCAGTGAGGGAGGTCCTTTGACTGAAGCTTTCTTT.

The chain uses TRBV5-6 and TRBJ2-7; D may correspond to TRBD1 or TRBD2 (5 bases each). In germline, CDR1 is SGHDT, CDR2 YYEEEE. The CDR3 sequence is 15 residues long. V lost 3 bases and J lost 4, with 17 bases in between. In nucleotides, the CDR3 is TGTGCCAGCAGCTCATTCCGGGACGCTAGTTACGAGCAGTACTTC. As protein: CASSSFRDASYEQYF.

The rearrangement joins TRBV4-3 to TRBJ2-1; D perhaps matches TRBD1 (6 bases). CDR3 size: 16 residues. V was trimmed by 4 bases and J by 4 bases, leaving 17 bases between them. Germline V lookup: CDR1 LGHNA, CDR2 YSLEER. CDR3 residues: CASSLAGTQGYNEQFF. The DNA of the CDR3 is TGCGCCAGCAGCCTTGCCGGGACACAAGGTTACAATGAGCAGTTCTTC.

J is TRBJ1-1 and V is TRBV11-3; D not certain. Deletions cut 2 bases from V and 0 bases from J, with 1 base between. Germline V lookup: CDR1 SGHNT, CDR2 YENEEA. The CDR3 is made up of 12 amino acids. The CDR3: CASSLMNTEAFF. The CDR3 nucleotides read TGTGCCAGCAGCTTAATGAACACTGAAGCTTTCTTT.

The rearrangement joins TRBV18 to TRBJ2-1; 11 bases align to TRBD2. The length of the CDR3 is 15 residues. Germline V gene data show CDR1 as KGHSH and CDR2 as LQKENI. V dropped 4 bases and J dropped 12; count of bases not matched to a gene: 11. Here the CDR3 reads CASSRILAGGLWQFF. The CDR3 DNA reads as TGTGCCAGCTCACGGATCCTAGCGGGGGGATTGTGGCAGTTCTTC.

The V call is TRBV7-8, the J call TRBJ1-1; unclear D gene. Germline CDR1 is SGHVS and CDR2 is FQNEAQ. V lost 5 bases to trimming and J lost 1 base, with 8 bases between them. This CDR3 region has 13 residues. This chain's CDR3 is CASSRGSNTEAFF. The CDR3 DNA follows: TGTGCCAGCAGCCGTGGTTCGAACACTGAAGCTTTCTTT.

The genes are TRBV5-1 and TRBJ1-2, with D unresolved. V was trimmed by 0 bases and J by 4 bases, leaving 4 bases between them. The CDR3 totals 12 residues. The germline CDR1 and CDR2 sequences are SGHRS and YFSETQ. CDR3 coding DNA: TGCGCCAGCAGCTTGGGGAGCTATGGCTACACCTTC. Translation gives CASSLGSYGYTF. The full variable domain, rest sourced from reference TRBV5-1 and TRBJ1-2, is KAGVTQTPRYLIKTRGQQVTLSCSPISGHRSVSWYQQTPGQGLQFLFEYFSETQRNKGNFPGRFSGRQFSNSRSEMNVSTLELGDSALYLCASSLGSYGYTFGSGTRLTVV.

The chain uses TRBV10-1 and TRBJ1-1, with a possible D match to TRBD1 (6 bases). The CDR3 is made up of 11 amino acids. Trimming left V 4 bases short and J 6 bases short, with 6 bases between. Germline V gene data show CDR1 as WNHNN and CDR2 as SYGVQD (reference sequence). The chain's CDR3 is CASSAGAEAFF. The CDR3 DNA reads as TGCGCCAGCAGTGCAGGGGCTGAAGCTTTCTTT.

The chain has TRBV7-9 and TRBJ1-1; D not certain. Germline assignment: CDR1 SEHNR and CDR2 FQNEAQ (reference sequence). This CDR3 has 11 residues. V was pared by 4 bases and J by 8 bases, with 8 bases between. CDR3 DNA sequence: TGTGCCAGCAGCTCAAGTATGGAAGCTTTCTTT. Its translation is CASSSSMEAFF.

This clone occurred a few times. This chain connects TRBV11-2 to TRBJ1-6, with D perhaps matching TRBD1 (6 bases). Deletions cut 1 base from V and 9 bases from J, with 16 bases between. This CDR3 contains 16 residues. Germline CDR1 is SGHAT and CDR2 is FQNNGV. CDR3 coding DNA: TGTGCCAGCAGCTTAGGATTAGGGGGGGGCAGTTCACCCCTCCACTTT. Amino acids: CASSLGLGGGSSPLHF.

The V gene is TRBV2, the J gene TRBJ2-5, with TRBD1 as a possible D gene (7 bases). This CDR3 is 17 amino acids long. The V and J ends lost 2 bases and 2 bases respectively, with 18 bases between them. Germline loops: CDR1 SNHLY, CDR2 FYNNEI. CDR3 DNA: TGTGCCAGCAGTGAAAGGGGCGGGACAGCAAAACAAGAGACCCAGTACTTC. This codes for CASSERGGTAKQETQYF.

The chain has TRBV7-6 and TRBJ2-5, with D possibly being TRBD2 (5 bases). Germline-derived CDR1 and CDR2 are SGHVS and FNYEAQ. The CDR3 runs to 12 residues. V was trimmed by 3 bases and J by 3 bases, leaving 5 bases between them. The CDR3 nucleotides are TGTGCCAGCAGCTTGGGAGAAGAGACCCAGTACTTC. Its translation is CASSLGEETQYF. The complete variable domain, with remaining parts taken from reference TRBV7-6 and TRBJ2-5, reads GAGVSQSPRYKVTKRGQDVALRCDPISGHVSLYWYRQALGQGPEFLTYFNYEAQQDKSGLPNDRFSAERPEGSISTLTIQRTEQRDSAMYRCASSLGEETQYFGPGTRLLVL.

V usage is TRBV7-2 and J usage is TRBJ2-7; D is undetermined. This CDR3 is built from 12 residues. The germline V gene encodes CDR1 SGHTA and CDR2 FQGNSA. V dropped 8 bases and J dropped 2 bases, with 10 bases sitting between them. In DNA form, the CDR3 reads TGTGCCAGCGGCTACACAACCTACGAGCAGTACTTC. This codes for CASGYTTYEQYF.